This entry lists 21 T cell receptor beta chains sequenced from one sample in a study of OX40 agonist ivuxolimab in advanced cancers. The table came from immunoSEQ multiplex PCR; TCRdb's copy has only in-frame clones and leaves some out. The sample consists of roughly 77,000 clones, around 92% of them appearing once. The sample consisted of CD4+ or CD8+ T cells sorted from blood, taken in a trial of the OX40 agonist ivuxolimab. The receptors shown here come from an adult with an advanced solid tumor such as melanoma, head and neck, liver or kidney cancer.

The V call is TRBV7-8, the J call TRBJ1-5, with TRBD1 matching over 11 bases. Germline V gene sequence: CDR1 SGHVS, CDR2 FQNEAQ. The CDR3 loop spans 15 amino acids. The V segment lost 5 bases and the J segment 7 bases; nucleotides outside the gene matches: 7. The CDR3 region has the DNA TGTGCCAGCAGCCCGCCAGGGACAGGGGGACAGCCCCAGCATTTT. It is translated as CASSPPGTGGQPQHF. Based on the CDR3 plus reference TRBV7-8 and TRBJ1-5, the full variable domain is GAGVSQSPRYKVAKRGQDVALRCDPISGHVSLFWYQQALGQGPEFLTYFQNEAQLDKSGLPSDRFFAERPEGSVSTLKIQRTQQEDSAVYLCASSPPGTGGQPQHFGDGTRLSIL.

The chain couples TRBV5-1 to TRBJ2-3, with D perhaps matching TRBD2 (6 bases). Germline loops: CDR1 SGHRS, CDR2 YFSETQ. The CDR3 spans 14 residues. The V gene lost 2 bases and the J gene lost 3 bases, with 10 bases spanning the gap. The CDR3 DNA follows: TGCGCCAGCAGCTTTACCGGGACTACAGATACGCAGTATTTT. This sequence encodes CASSFTGTTDTQYF.

The J gene is TRBJ2-7, the V gene TRBV7-2; 11 nucleotides line up with TRBD2. Germline values: CDR1 SGHTA, CDR2 FQGNSA. The J segment lost 4 bases and the V segment lost 3 bases, leaving 17 bases of the junction unmatched. The length of the CDR3 is 19 residues. The CDR3 sequence is CASSFRSSGTSGFRYEQYF. As DNA, the CDR3 is TGTGCCAGCAGCTTTAGATCCTCCGGGACTAGCGGCTTTAGATACGAGCAGTACTTC. The full variable domain, with the rest looked up from reference TRBV7-2 and TRBJ2-7, is GAGVSQSPSNKVTEKGKDVELRCDPISGHTALYWYRQSLGQGLEFLIYFQGNSAPDKSGLPSDRFSAERTGGSVSTLTIQRTQQEDSAVYLCASSFRSSGTSGFRYEQYFGPGTRLTVT.

The V call is TRBV5-4, the J call TRBJ2-3; 8 bases are shared with TRBD2. The CDR3 is 16 residues long. V was pared by 3 bases and J by 0 bases, with 6 bases of the junction left unmatched. Germline V gene lookup returns CDR1 SGHNT and CDR2 YYREEE (reference sequence). The CDR3 protein is CASSSGGLVSTDTQYF. In DNA form, the CDR3 reads TGTGCCAGCAGCTCGGGAGGGCTGGTGAGCACAGATACGCAGTATTTT.

The rearrangement links TRBV6-5 to TRBJ1-1; no clear D. Between the trimmed V and J ends, which lost 0 bases and 0 bases, there was a span of 8 bases. The CDR3 sequence is 15 residues long. CDR1 MNHEY and CDR2 SVGAGI come from the germline V gene. The CDR3 DNA sequence: TGTGCCAGCAGTTACTCAACAGATTTGAACACTGAAGCTTTCTTT. Amino acids: CASSYSTDLNTEAFF.

The V and J genes are TRBV11-3 and TRBJ2-3, with D perhaps TRBD2 (6 bases). The CDR3 consists of 16 residues. CDR1 and CDR2 from the germline V gene are SGHNT and YENEEA. V was shortened by 1 base and J by 5 bases, with 16 bases between the two germline ends. The CDR3 sequence: CASSLAGGTQQDTQYF. The CDR3 DNA reads as TGTGCCAGCAGCTTAGCCGGCGGGACTCAGCAAGATACGCAGTATTTT.

J is TRBJ1-5 and V is TRBV18, with a weak D call TRBD1 (5 bases). V was pared by 3 bases and J by 4 bases, with 13 bases between. Germline CDR1 KGHSH, CDR2 LQKENI. The CDR3 has 15 residues. The CDR3 DNA reads as TGTGCCAGCTCACCCTCAAGGGGCCAGAATCAGCCCCAGCATTTT. This encodes CASSPSRGQNQPQHF.

A single count supports this clone. The V call is TRBV18, the J call TRBJ1-2, with D perhaps TRBD1 (5 bases). Germline V gene sequence: CDR1 KGHSH, CDR2 LQKENI. The V end lost 0 bases, the J end lost 4 bases, and 12 bases lay between the germline ends. The CDR3 spans 15 residues. CDR3 sequence reads: CASSPPPAGSYGYTF. As DNA, the CDR3 is TGTGCCAGCTCACCACCCCCGGCAGGGAGCTATGGCTACACCTTC.

The rearrangement joins TRBV7-9 to TRBJ1-5, with a weak D call TRBD1 (6 bases). Germline V lookup: CDR1 SEHNR, CDR2 FQNEAQ (reference sequence). Trimming took 5 bases from V and 6 from J, leaving 14 bases between them. The CDR3 consists of 14 residues. The CDR3 DNA reads TGTGCCAGCAGCACCCAAGGGGGGCCTCAGCCCCAGCATTTT. This codes for CASSTQGGPQPQHF.

This sequence joins TRBV6-5 and TRBJ2-3, with 7 bases that match TRBD2. J was trimmed by 4 bases and V by 6 bases; bases with no gene match: 10. Germline V CDR1 and CDR2: MNHEY, SVGAGI. The CDR3 has 15 residues. The DNA of the CDR3 is TGTGCCAGCAGCCGCCGTGGGGGGGTCGCAGATACGCAGTATTTT. This translates into CASSRRGGVADTQYF.

The V gene is TRBV7-9, the J gene TRBJ2-3; TRBD2 agrees at 7 bases. Trimming at V came to 4 bases and at J to 2 bases, leaving 18 bases not matched to a gene. CDR1 and CDR2 (germline): SEHNR, FQNEAQ (reference sequence). The CDR3 is 19 amino acids. The CDR3 DNA follows: TGTGCCAGCAGCTCAGAGTTATGGGGGACTACGGGGTCCACAGATACGCAGTATTTT. Translation gives CASSSELWGTTGSTDTQYF.

This chain joins TRBV27 and TRBJ2-2; 10 nucleotides agree with TRBD2. The CDR3 is made up of 15 amino acids. The V gene end was trimmed by 7 bases and the J gene end by 5 bases; junction bases not matched to a gene: 7. Germline V gene lookup returns CDR1 MNHEY and CDR2 SMNVEV (reference sequence). CDR3 nucleotide sequence: TGTGCCAGCAAACTAGCGGGGAGGGGAACCGGGGAGCTGTTTTTT. This encodes CASKLAGRGTGELFF.

In this sample, this clone turned up once. The chain carries TRBV7-8 and TRBJ2-7, with no clear D. Germline CDR1 reads SGHVS; CDR2 reads FQNEAQ. CDR3 length: 13 residues. Between the trimmed V and J ends, which lost 5 bases and 0 bases, there was a span of 8 bases. CDR3 in amino acids: CASSIGRSYEQYF. DNA of the CDR3: TGTGCCAGCAGCATCGGGCGCTCCTACGAGCAGTACTTC.

V and J are TRBV14 and TRBJ2-4, with D unresolved. This CDR3 has 13 amino acids. Per the germline V gene, CDR1 is SGHDN and CDR2 is FVKESK. V dropped 0 bases and J dropped 6 bases, with 6 bases sitting between them. In nucleotides, the CDR3 is TGTGCCAGCAGCCAAGATTTGGGAAACATTCAGTACTTC. Translation gives CASSQDLGNIQYF.

CDR3 coding DNA: TGTGCCAGCAGTTTAGCGGGAGTGGGGGAGACCCAGTACTTC. Amino acid sequence: CASSLAGVGETQYF. The chain couples TRBV28 to TRBJ2-5; 7 nucleotides agree with TRBD2. The CDR3 has 14 amino acids. CDR1 MDHEN and CDR2 SYDVKM come from the germline V gene. V was clipped by 2 bases and J by 5 bases; unmatched bases: 5.

The gene calls are TRBV11-3 and TRBJ2-4; either TRBD1 or TRBD2 may fit D (5 bases each). The germline gives CDR1 SGHNT, CDR2 YENEEA. This CDR3 has 16 residues. V shed 0 bases and J shed 2 bases, with 11 bases lying between them. The CDR3 is CASSLEGTGSKNIQYF. Written as DNA, the CDR3 is TGTGCCAGCAGCTTAGAGGGGACGGGGTCCAAAAACATTCAGTACTTC.

This clone has just one count. The chain is built from TRBV19 and TRBJ1-3; D gene uncertain. V lost 6 bases to trimming and J lost 4 bases, with 16 bases between them. CDR3 size: 15 residues. CDR1 and CDR2 (germline): LNHDA, SQIVND (reference sequence). In nucleotides, the CDR3 is TGTGCCAGTAGCTCAGACGGACGTATAGGAAACACCATATATTTT. Translating gives CASSSDGRIGNTIYF.

The chain uses TRBV28 and TRBJ2-7, with D possibly TRBD2 on 5 matching bases. The germline CDR1 and CDR2 sequences are MDHEN and SYDVKM. CDR3 length equals 14 residues. V was shortened by 5 bases and J by 9 bases, with 20 bases between the two germline ends. The CDR3 sequence: CASSESGLKVGQYF. In DNA form, the CDR3 reads TGTGCCAGCAGTGAGTCGGGGTTAAAGGTAGGGCAGTACTTC.

This clone was picked up one time. The J gene is TRBJ2-5, the V gene TRBV6-5; D is unclear. CDR3 length: 12 amino acids. Trimming stripped 10 bases from V and 5 bases from J, with 14 bases between. Germline CDR1 is MNHEY and CDR2 is SVGAGI. For the CDR3, the DNA is TGTGCCACCAACGGCCTCGGGGAGACCCAGTACTTC. Its protein is CATNGLGETQYF.

This chain uses TRBV6-1 with TRBJ2-7; 9 positions match TRBD1. The CDR3 is made up of 12 amino acids. The V gene's germline CDR1 is MNHNS and CDR2 SASEGT. Trimming at V came to 7 bases and at J to 6 bases, leaving 4 bases not matched to a gene. CDR3 protein: CASNQDRGEQYF. The CDR3 bases are TGTGCCAGCAACCAGGACAGGGGCGAGCAGTACTTC.

V is TRBV19 and J is TRBJ1-1; D is uncertain. This CDR3 has 14 residues. CDR1 and CDR2 (germline): LNHDA, SQIVND (reference sequence). The germline V and J ends were trimmed by 0 bases and 0 bases, with 5 bases remaining between them. CDR3 coding DNA: TGTGCCAGTAGTATAGAAGTGGTGAACACTGAAGCTTTCTTT. It encodes CASSIEVVNTEAFF. The full variable domain, with the rest looked up from reference TRBV19 and TRBJ1-1, is DGGITQSPKYLFRKEGQNVTLSCEQNLNHDAMYWYRQDPGQGLRLIYYSQIVNDFQKGDIAEGYSVSREKKESFPLTVTSAQKNPTAFYLCASSIEVVNTEAFFGQGTRLTVV.